Listed here are 11 T cell receptor beta chains from one sample, sequenced in a study of blood T cells in healthy people across ages. The second PCR ran roughly 7 to 12 cycles with a sample-barcoded 5' primer and J-beta primers. TCRdb ran MiXCR on the 5' RACE reads and lists one entry per CDR3 protein. The repertoire consists of approximately 1.5 million distinct CDR3 sequences, with under 55% occurring once and the leading ten covering just over 4%. The source material was blood. The receptors were gathered from a woman aged 18-35 years in good health.

V and J are TRBV7-9 and TRBJ2-3, with 12 nucleotides matching TRBD1. V lost 3 bases to trimming and J lost 1 base; unmatched junction nucleotides: 8. CDR3 length equals 18 residues. CDR1 and CDR2 from the germline V gene are SEHNR and FQNEAQ (reference sequence). For the CDR3, the DNA is TGTGCCAGCAGCTTTGGGACAGGGGGCATGATGGGCACAGATACGCAGTATTTT. Translated: CASSFGTGGMMGTDTQYF.

This clonotype was detected a few times. This rearrangement joins TRBV19 to TRBJ2-7; possible D gene TRBD2, 6 bases. The CDR3 contains 13 residues. Deletions cut 4 bases from V and 3 bases from J, with 10 bases between. Germline lookup yields CDR1 LNHDA and CDR2 SQIVND (reference sequence). The CDR3 here is CASSRASVYEQYF. For the CDR3, the DNA is TGTGCCAGTAGTAGGGCTAGCGTCTACGAGCAGTACTTC.

The chain carries TRBV7-9 and TRBJ2-1; 8 nucleotides align to TRBD2. V was pared by 6 bases and J by 0 bases, with 7 bases of the junction left unmatched. Germline CDR1 is SEHNR and CDR2 is FQNEAQ (reference sequence). The length of the CDR3 is 16 residues. The CDR3 sequence: CASRPTSGHSYNEQFF. CDR3 nucleotide sequence: TGTGCCAGCAGGCCCACTAGCGGCCACTCCTACAATGAGCAGTTCTTC.

V is TRBV24-1 and J is TRBJ1-1; D unclear. CDR3 size: 18 residues. V gave up 4 bases and J gave up 0 bases, with 20 bases separating them. Germline V gene sequence: CDR1 KGHDR, CDR2 SFDVKD. The CDR3 spells CATSDGRIQPKMNTEAFF. The CDR3 DNA follows: TGTGCCACCAGTGACGGACGGATACAGCCCAAGATGAACACTGAAGCTTTCTTT.

This clonotype was seen ten or more times. This chain connects TRBV7-2 to TRBJ2-1, with TRBD2 identical over 7 bases. J gave up 4 bases and V 1 base, and 7 bases lay outside the gene matches. The CDR3 extends over 16 amino acids. Germline V lookup: CDR1 SGHTA, CDR2 FQGNSA. CDR3 amino acids: CASSLDGGWVYNEQFF. The CDR3 DNA is TGTGCCAGCAGCTTAGACGGGGGGTGGGTTTACAATGAGCAGTTCTTC.

This clonotype was recorded once. The chain is built from TRBV6-1 and TRBJ1-1; 7 bases map to TRBD1. The trim removed 4 bases at V and 4 bases at J, leaving 6 bases unmatched. The CDR3 is 14 amino acids. Germline V CDR1 and CDR2: MNHNS, SASEGT. This chain's CDR3 is CASSVDRDGTEAFF. As DNA, the CDR3 is TGTGCCAGCAGTGTAGACAGGGACGGCACTGAAGCTTTCTTT.

The V gene is TRBV7-9, the J gene TRBJ2-1, with 10 bases that match TRBD2. J gave up 5 bases and V 8 bases, and 9 bases lay outside the gene matches. The germline V gene has CDR1 SEHNR and CDR2 FQNEAQ (reference sequence). The CDR3 contains 15 residues. The chain's CDR3 is CASAVTSGNDNEQFF. The CDR3 DNA sequence: TGTGCCAGCGCCGTTACTAGCGGGAACGACAATGAGCAGTTCTTC.

The chain has TRBV20-1 and TRBJ2-1; D perhaps matches TRBD1 (6 bases). Germline lookup yields CDR1 DFQATT and CDR2 SNEGSKA (reference sequence). The CDR3 loop spans 17 amino acids. V was clipped by 0 bases and J by 3 bases, with 18 bases between them. The CDR3: CSARDRWTDFIYNEQFF. For the CDR3, the DNA is TGCAGTGCTAGAGATCGATGGACAGATTTTATCTACAATGAGCAGTTCTTC.

The chain is built from TRBV27 and TRBJ2-1; no clear D. Germline lookup yields CDR1 MNHEY and CDR2 SMNVEV (reference sequence). The V gene lost 3 bases and the J gene lost 5 bases, with 5 bases spanning the gap. The CDR3 totals 12 residues. For the CDR3, the DNA is TGTGCCAGCAGTTTTATGGACAATGAGCAGTTCTTC. Translating gives CASSFMDNEQFF.

The V gene is TRBV5-1, the J gene TRBJ2-7; 7 bases fit TRBD1. Germline lookup yields CDR1 SGHRS and CDR2 YFSETQ. V lost 0 bases, J lost 2 bases, and 8 bases stayed unmatched. The CDR3 has 16 amino acids. CDR3 protein: CASSLGRRQGPYEQYF. DNA for the CDR3: TGCGCCAGCAGCTTGGGACGGCGACAGGGCCCCTACGAGCAGTACTTC. The whole variable domain, remainder taken from reference TRBV5-1 and TRBJ2-7, is KAGVTQTPRYLIKTRGQQVTLSCSPISGHRSVSWYQQTPGQGLQFLFEYFSETQRNKGNFPGRFSGRQFSNSRSEMNVSTLELGDSALYLCASSLGRRQGPYEQYFGPGTRLTVT.

This clonotype was detected only a few times. The V gene is TRBV6-2 or TRBV6-3, the J gene TRBJ2-7; no definite D call. V was trimmed by 8 bases and J by 7 bases, leaving 12 bases between them. This CDR3 comprises 11 residues. The germline gives CDR1 MNHEY, CDR2 SVGEGT. The CDR3 sequence: CASPTSTEQYF. The DNA of the CDR3 is TGTGCCAGCCCGACTTCGACGGAGCAGTACTTC.